The count of the clone carrying this TCR beta chain is one. What it recognizes is unknown. The validation cohort, a group of over a hundred subjects, included the donors and was separate from the approximately 650-subject first cohort. The data derive from a study of cytomegalovirus exposure and HLA in healthy donors. Study-wide results and limits: Many donors carried some public TCRs, although rarity characterized most TCR sequences.

The germline V gene has CDR1 LGHNA and CDR2 YNFKEQ. The CDR3 is made up of 17 amino acids. The ends were cut back, 3 bases at V and 1 base at J, with 16 bases in the middle. Produced via immunoSEQ multiplex PCR; TCRdb's table is partial and in-frame only. The sample includes about 98,000 clones, 87% seen only once; the top ten take around 6%. The chain has TRBV4-2 and TRBJ2-1, with a possible D match to TRBD2 (6 bases). Sequenced: PBMCs. The receptor's source is a man younger than 35 in good health and CMV-seropositive. CDR3 sequence reads: CASSHYPGERSYNEQFF. As DNA, the CDR3 is TGTGCCAGCAGCCACTATCCGGGAGAACGATCCTACAATGAGCAGTTCTTC.